This TCR beta chain was captured in a study of blood T cell repertoires in COVID-19. Study in general: The study drew acute and convalescent COVID-19 samples from the United States, Italy and Spain.

Repertoires were generated with immunoSEQ multiplex PCR, while TCRdb's copy carries only in-frame clones and drops some. The table shows 450,000 to 500,000 clones, with roughly 85% occurring only once. Only a few counts were recorded for this clone. Germline V gene data show CDR1 as MNHNS and CDR2 as SASEGT. Between the trimmed V and J ends, which lost 2 bases and 3 bases, there was a span of 13 bases. The CDR3 has 15 residues. The chain links TRBV6-1 to TRBJ1-1; D is undetermined. This TCR came from a human donor in a cohort sampled during active COVID-19. The material sequenced was peripheral blood. The CDR3 DNA reads as TGTGCCAGCAGTGAAAGACCTGCGGGGTACACTGAAGCTTTCTTT. This gives the protein CASSERPAGYTEAFF.